This TCR beta chain was sequenced in a study of Ad26.COV2.S vaccination and SARS-CoV-2 variants. Method: immunoSEQ multiplex PCR; TCRdb's copy keeps in-frame clones and lacks some. Of fewer than 900,000 clones in the sample, approximately 88% were seen once. The CDR3 runs to 14 residues. Germline lookup yields CDR1 SNHLY and CDR2 FYNNEI. V gave up 8 bases and J gave up 5 bases, with 18 bases separating them. Treatment given: roughly 19 received Ad26.COV2.S at low or high dose, single or two shots; several received placebo; per-sample allocation not given. Vaccine and placebo recipients were sampled on day 63 after the first injection.

This specimen consisted of peripheral blood, obtained in a trial of Ad26.COV2.S vaccine versus placebo. The receptor comes from a person between 18 and 65 years old who received the Ad26.COV2.S COVID-19 vaccine or a placebo. This rearrangement joins TRBV2 to TRBJ2-5, with a possible D match to TRBD2 (6 bases). The CDR3 loop reads CASSPRLVLETQYF. CDR3 in DNA: TGTGCCAGCTCACCGCGACTAGTTCTGGAGACCCAGTACTTC.